Given below is one T cell receptor (beta chain) in context. What this receptor recognizes is not known. One base away there is no much larger clone; base qualities are not given. These data originate in a study of T cell changes during pregnancy in multiple sclerosis (dated by TCRdb to about 2019). About the study as a whole: Changes in the T cell repertoire over the course of pregnancy were examined in this study in women with multiple sclerosis.

The CDR3 measures 16 amino acids from cysteine to phenylalanine. CDR3 DNA is the only sequence kept; it has 48 bases, read in frame from the first base. V is cut back by 2 bases and J by 4 bases, with 8 bases in the junction unmatched. The CDR1 and CDR2 encoded by the germline V gene (reference sequence) are LNHDA and SQIVND. Receptor libraries were prepared by the immunoSEQ multiplex PCR assay. The immuneACCESS repertoire file appears here via TCRdb, limited to in-frame rearrangements. These files lack a portion of the clones; in checked studies, under half of the deficit traces to unresolved V genes, and the cause of the others is not known. This sample holds tens of thousands of clones; 91% were observed only once. Around 0.27% of the sample goes to the ten largest clones.

The V gene is TRBV19 and the J gene is TRBJ1-5; the central 7 bases match TRBD1. The sequence came from a female donor in good health, enrolled as a control in a pregnancy study. This sample comprised CD4+ T cells from peripheral blood mononuclear cells, obtained in the third trimester of pregnancy. The CDR3 reads CASSIRFGTDNQPQHF. The nucleotides are TGTGCCAGTAGTATAAGGTTCGGGACAGATAATCAGCCCCAGCATTTT.